Listed here are 16 T cell receptor beta chains from one sample, sequenced in a study of cytomegalovirus exposure and HLA in healthy donors. The PCR made use of 60 Vbeta and 13 Jbeta primers. Using immunoSEQ multiplex PCR, the repertoire was profiled, and TCRdb retains in-frame clones only, with some absent. The sample contains under 200,000 clones, roughly four fifths of which appear only once. Material: PBMCs. These receptor sequences come from a man aged 35 to 55 in good health and CMV-seronegative.

The chain uses TRBV4-2 and TRBJ2-1, with D perhaps TRBD2 (6 bases). The germline V gene has CDR1 LGHNA and CDR2 YNFKEQ. The length of the CDR3 is 16 residues. V was clipped by 0 bases and J by 3 bases, with 12 bases between them. In DNA, the CDR3 is TGTGCCAGCAGCCAAGAGGAGGGAATATACTACAATGAGCAGTTCTTC. Translated: CASSQEEGIYYNEQFF.

The chain employs TRBV18 and TRBJ1-1, with 9 bases identical to TRBD1. The trim removed 2 bases at V and 7 bases at J, leaving 5 bases unmatched. Germline V lookup: CDR1 KGHSH, CDR2 LQKENI. This CDR3 region has 14 residues. In nucleotides, the CDR3 is TGTGCCAGCTCACCAAAACAGGGGGCGTTTGAAGCTTTCTTT. Translation: CASSPKQGAFEAFF.

The chain recombines TRBV7-9 with TRBJ1-4; D gene uncertain. CDR1 is SEHNR, CDR2 FQNEAQ, per germline (reference sequence). V dropped 4 bases and J dropped 3 bases, with 9 bases sitting between them. The CDR3 is 14 amino acids. CDR3 DNA: TGTGCCAGCAGCTCCGGGTTGGCTAATGAAAAACTGTTTTTT. The encoded protein is CASSSGLANEKLFF.

The chain joins TRBV13 to TRBJ2-1; no reliable D call. In germline, CDR1 is PRHDT, CDR2 FYEKMQ (reference sequence). V lost 1 base and J lost 4, with 5 bases in between. The CDR3 is made up of 13 amino acids. In nucleotides, the CDR3 is TGTGCCAGCAGCTTAGAATCTTACAATGAGCAGTTCTTC. This translates into CASSLESYNEQFF.

The chain is built from TRBV6-1 and TRBJ2-7, with 10 bases matching TRBD2. The CDR3 is made up of 19 amino acids. Germline values: CDR1 MNHNS, CDR2 SASEGT. The DNA for the CDR3 is TGTGCCGGCAGTGAAGTGGCTTGGGCTAGCGGGAGAAGCTCCTACGAGCAGTACGTC. Translated: CAGSEVAWASGRSSYEQYV.

The rearrangement uses TRBV15 and TRBJ2-3; 8 bases line up with TRBD2. J was trimmed by 1 base and V by 9 bases; bases with no gene match: 6. This CDR3 region has 14 residues. The germline V gene has CDR1 LNHNV and CDR2 YYDKDF (reference sequence). The CDR3 spells CATQYGRGTDTQYF. In nucleotides, the CDR3 is TGTGCCACGCAGTACGGGAGGGGCACAGATACGCAGTATTTT.

This clone was seen only once. The J gene is TRBJ1-2, the V gene TRBV27; D is undetermined. The CDR3 loop spans 14 amino acids. V lost 6 bases and J lost 3, with 14 bases in between. Germline V gene lookup returns CDR1 MNHEY and CDR2 SMNVEV (reference sequence). CDR3 residues: CASRPVLGDYGYTF. The CDR3 DNA reads TGTGCCAGCAGACCGGTCCTTGGAGACTATGGCTACACCTTC.

The chain recombines TRBV7-8 with TRBJ2-2; 7 positions match TRBD1. Looked up from germline, CDR1 is SGHVS and CDR2 is FQNEAQ. V trimming: 5 bases; J trimming: 4 bases; junction bases outside the gene matches: 7. CDR3 size: 15 residues. The CDR3 protein is CASSLGQRSTGELFF. The CDR3 bases are TGTGCCAGCAGCCTGGGACAGAGAAGCACCGGGGAGCTGTTTTTT. Full variable domain (outside the CDR3, taken from reference TRBV7-8 and TRBJ2-2): GAGVSQSPRYKVAKRGQDVALRCDPISGHVSLFWYQQALGQGPEFLTYFQNEAQLDKSGLPSDRFFAERPEGSVSTLKIQRTQQEDSAVYLCASSLGQRSTGELFFGEGSRLTVL.

This chain connects TRBV18 to TRBJ1-5; unclear D gene. V lost 2 bases to trimming and J lost 0 bases, with 5 bases between them. CDR3 length: 14 residues. Germline loops: CDR1 KGHSH, CDR2 LQKENI. CDR3 bases: TGTGCCAGCTCACCAGACAATAGCAATCAGCCCCAGCATTTT. This sequence encodes CASSPDNSNQPQHF.

V gene TRBV10-1 combines with J gene TRBJ2-3; TRBD2 aligns across 14 bases. CDR3 length: 22 amino acids. CDR1 and CDR2 from the germline V gene are WNHNN and SYGVQD (reference sequence). The V gene end was trimmed by 7 bases and the J gene end by 2 bases; junction bases not matched to a gene: 23. CDR3 bases: TGCGCCAGCACCCCGGGGGGGGACAGGGGACTAGCGGGAGACCTGTCCACAGATACGCAGTATTTT. As protein: CASTPGGDRGLAGDLSTDTQYF.

The V call is TRBV11-2, the J call TRBJ2-2; D remains ambiguous. CDR1 SGHAT and CDR2 FQNNGV come from the germline V gene. The CDR3 spans 11 residues. V lost 2 bases, J lost 10 bases, and 5 bases lay in between. CDR3 in DNA: TGTGCCAGCAGCTTAATTCAGGAGCTGTTTTTT. It translates to CASSLIQELFF.

This chain joins TRBV28 and TRBJ1-3; the D gene is possibly TRBD1 (6 bases). With 5 bases removed from V and 2 bases from J, the gap between germline ends came to 10 bases. There are 14 residues in the CDR3. Germline V gives CDR1 MDHEN, CDR2 SYDVKM. CDR3 in amino acids: CASSLWTAGNTIYF. The CDR3, as DNA: TGTGCCAGCAGTCTCTGGACAGCTGGAAACACCATATATTTT.

The V call is TRBV19, the J call TRBJ2-2; 12 bases line up with TRBD2. V dropped 6 bases and J dropped 1; count of bases not matched to a gene: 6. Germline-derived CDR1 and CDR2 are LNHDA and SQIVND (reference sequence). The CDR3 is made up of 17 amino acids. The CDR3: CASRESTSGRNTGELFF. The CDR3 DNA sequence: TGTGCCAGTAGGGAATCGACTAGCGGGAGGAACACCGGGGAGCTGTTTTTT.

The CDR3 DNA sequence: TGCGCCAGCAGCCAAGGCCTAGCGGGAGGCGGAGAGACCCAGTACTTC. The encoded protein is CASSQGLAGGGETQYF. The V call is TRBV4-1, the J call TRBJ2-5; 11 bases match TRBD2. CDR1 is MGHRA and CDR2 is YSYEKL in the germline V gene. The CDR3 contains 16 residues. Trimming removed 1 base from V and 4 bases from J; junction bases left unmatched: 5.

This clone was detected only once. The chain's CDR3 is CASSLANRKQFF. The CDR3, as DNA: TGTGCCAGCAGCTTAGCGAACAGAAAGCAGTTCTTC. The chain is built from TRBV7-9 and TRBJ2-1; D is unclear. Trimming removed 0 bases from V and 11 bases from J, with 8 bases in between. Per the germline V gene, CDR1 is SEHNR and CDR2 is FQNEAQ (reference sequence). This CDR3 region has 12 residues.

This chain uses TRBV25-1 with TRBJ2-7; 7 bases are shared with TRBD1. CDR3 length: 13 residues. Germline lookup yields CDR1 MGHDK and CDR2 SYGVNS. The V and J ends lost 5 bases and 3 bases, in that order; junction bases with no gene match: 4. The CDR3 nucleotides read TGTGCCAGCAGTCCCAGGGGGTTCTACGAGCAGTACTTC. It encodes CASSPRGFYEQYF.